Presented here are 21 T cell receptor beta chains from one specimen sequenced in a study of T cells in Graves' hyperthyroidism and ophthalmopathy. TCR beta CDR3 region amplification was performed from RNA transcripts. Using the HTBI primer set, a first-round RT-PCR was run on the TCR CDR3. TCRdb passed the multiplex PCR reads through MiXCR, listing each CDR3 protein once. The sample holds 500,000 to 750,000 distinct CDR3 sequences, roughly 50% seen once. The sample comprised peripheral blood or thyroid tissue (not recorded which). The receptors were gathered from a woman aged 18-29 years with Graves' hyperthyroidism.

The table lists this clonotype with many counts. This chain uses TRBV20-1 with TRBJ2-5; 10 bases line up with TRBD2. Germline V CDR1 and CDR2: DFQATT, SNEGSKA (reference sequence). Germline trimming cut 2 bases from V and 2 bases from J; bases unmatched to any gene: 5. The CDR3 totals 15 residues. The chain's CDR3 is CSARRLAGEQETQYF. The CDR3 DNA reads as TGCAGTGCTAGAAGGCTAGCGGGAGAACAAGAGACCCAGTACTTC.

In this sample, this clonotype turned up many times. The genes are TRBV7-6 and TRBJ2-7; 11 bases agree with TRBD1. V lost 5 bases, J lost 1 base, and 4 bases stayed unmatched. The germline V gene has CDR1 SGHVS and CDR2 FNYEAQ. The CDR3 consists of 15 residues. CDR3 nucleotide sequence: TGTGCCAGCAGCAGCGGACAGGGGGCATCCTACGAGCAGTACTTC. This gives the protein CASSSGQGASYEQYF. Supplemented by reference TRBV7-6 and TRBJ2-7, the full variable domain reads GAGVSQSPRYKVTKRGQDVALRCDPISGHVSLYWYRQALGQGPEFLTYFNYEAQQDKSGLPNDRFSAERPEGSISTLTIQRTEQRDSAMYRCASSSGQGASYEQYFGPGTRLTVT.

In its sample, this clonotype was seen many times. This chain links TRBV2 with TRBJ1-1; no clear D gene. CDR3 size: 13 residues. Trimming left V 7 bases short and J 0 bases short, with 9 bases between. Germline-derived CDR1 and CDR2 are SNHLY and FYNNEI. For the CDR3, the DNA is TGTGCCAGCACGCGACTCATGAACACTGAAGCTTTCTTT. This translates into CASTRLMNTEAFF. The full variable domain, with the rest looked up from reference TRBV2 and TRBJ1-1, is EPEVTQTPSHQVTQMGQEVILRCVPISNHLYFYWYRQILGQKVEFLVSFYNNEISEKSEIFDDQFSVERPDGSNFTLKIRSTKLEDSAMYFCASTRLMNTEAFFGQGTRLTVV.

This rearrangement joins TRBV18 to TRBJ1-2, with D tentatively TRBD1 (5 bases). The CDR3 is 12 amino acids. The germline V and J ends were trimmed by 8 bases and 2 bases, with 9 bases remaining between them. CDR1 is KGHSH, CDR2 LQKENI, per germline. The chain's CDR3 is CASRDRNYGYTF. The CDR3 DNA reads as TGTGCCAGCCGAGACAGAAACTATGGCTACACCTTC.

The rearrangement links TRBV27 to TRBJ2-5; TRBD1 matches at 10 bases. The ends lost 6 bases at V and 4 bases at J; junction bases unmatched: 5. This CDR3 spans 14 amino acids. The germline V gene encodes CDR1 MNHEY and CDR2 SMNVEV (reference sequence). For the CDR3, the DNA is TGTGCCAGCAGGGGACAGGGGTATGGAGAGACCCAGTACTTC. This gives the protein CASRGQGYGETQYF.

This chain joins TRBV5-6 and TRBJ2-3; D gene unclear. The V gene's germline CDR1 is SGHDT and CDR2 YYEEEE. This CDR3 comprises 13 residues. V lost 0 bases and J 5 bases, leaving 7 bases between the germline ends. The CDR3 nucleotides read TGTGCCAGCAGCTTGGGTACACAAGATACGCAGTATTTT. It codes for CASSLGTQDTQYF.

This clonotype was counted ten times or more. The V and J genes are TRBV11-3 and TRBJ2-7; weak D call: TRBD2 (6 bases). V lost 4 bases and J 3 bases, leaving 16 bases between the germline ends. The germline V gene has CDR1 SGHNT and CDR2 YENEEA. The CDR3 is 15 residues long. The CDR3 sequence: CASSWERGEVYEQYF. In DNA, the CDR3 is TGTGCCAGCAGCTGGGAGAGAGGGGAGGTCTACGAGCAGTACTTC.

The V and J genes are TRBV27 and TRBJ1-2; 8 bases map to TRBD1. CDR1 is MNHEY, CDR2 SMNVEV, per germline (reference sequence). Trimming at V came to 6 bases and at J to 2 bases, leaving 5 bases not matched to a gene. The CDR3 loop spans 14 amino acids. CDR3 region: CASRGGQGNYGYTF. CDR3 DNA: TGTGCCAGCAGGGGAGGACAGGGCAACTATGGCTACACCTTC.

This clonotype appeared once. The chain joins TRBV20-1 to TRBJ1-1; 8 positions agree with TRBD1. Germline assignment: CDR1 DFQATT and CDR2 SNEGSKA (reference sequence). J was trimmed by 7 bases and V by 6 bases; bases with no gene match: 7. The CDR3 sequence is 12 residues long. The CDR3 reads CSATTGGVEAFF. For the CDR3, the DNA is TGCAGTGCCACCACAGGGGGAGTTGAAGCTTTCTTT.

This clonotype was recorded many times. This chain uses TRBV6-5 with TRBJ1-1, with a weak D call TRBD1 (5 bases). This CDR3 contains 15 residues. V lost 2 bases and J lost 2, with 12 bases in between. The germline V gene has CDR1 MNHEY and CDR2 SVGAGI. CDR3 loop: CASSYTTARNTEAFF. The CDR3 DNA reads TGTGCCAGCAGTTACACGACAGCGCGTAACACTGAAGCTTTCTTT.

CDR3 loop: CASRPGATNEKLFF. The CDR3 nucleotides are TGTGCCAGCAGACCGGGTGCAACTAATGAAAAACTGTTTTTT. The chain joins TRBV2 to TRBJ1-4; D uncertain. V lost 6 bases, J lost 0 bases, and 8 bases lay in between. Germline CDR1 and CDR2: SNHLY and FYNNEI. The CDR3 has 14 amino acids.

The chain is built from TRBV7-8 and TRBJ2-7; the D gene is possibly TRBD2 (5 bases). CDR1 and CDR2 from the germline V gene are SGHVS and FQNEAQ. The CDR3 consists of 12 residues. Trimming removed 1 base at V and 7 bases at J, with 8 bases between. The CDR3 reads CASSLGQREQYF. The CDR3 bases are TGTGCCAGCAGCTTAGGTCAGCGGGAGCAGTACTTC.

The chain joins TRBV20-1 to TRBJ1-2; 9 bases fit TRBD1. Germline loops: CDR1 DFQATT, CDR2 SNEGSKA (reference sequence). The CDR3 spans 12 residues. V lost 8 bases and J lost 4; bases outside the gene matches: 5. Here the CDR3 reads CSPSDRGYGYTF. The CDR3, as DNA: TGCAGTCCATCGGACAGGGGCTATGGCTACACCTTC.

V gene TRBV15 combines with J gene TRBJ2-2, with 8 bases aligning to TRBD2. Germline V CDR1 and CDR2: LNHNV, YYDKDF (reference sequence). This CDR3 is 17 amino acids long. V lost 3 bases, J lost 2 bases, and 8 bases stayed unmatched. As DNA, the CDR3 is TGTGCCACCAGCAGGCCCAACGCGGGGGGTAACACCGGGGAGCTGTTTTTT. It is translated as CATSRPNAGGNTGELFF. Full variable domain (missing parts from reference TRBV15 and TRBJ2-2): DAMVIQNPRYQVTQFGKPVTLSCSQTLNHNVMYWYQQKSSQAPKLLFHYYDKDFNNEADTPDNFQSRRPNTSFCFLDIRSPGLGDTAMYLCATSRPNAGGNTGELFFGEGSRLTVL.

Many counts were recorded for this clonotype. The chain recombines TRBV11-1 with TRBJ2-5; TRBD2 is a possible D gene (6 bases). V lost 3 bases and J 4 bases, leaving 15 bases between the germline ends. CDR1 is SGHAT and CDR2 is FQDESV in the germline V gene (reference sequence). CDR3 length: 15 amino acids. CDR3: CASSFTGTGVETQYF. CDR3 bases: TGTGCCAGCAGCTTTACCGGGACGGGGGTAGAGACCCAGTACTTC.

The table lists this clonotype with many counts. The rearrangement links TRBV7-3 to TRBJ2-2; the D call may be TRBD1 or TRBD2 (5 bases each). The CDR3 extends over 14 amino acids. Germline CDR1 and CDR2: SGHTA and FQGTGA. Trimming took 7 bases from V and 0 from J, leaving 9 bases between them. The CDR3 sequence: CASTMGPNTGELFF. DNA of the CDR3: TGTGCCAGCACCATGGGACCGAACACCGGGGAGCTGTTTTTT.

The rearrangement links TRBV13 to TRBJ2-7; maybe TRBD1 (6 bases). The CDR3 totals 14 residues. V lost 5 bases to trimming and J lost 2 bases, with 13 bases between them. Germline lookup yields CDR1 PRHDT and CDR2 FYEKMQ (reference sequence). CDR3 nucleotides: TGTGCCAGCAGCACAAAGACAGGAACCTACGAGCAGTACTTC. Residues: CASSTKTGTYEQYF.

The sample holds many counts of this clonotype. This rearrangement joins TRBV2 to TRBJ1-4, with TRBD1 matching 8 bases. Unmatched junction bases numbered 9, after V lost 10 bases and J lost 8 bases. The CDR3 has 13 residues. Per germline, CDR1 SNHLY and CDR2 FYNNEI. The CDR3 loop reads CAIKTGVFEKLFF. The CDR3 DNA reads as TGTGCCATCAAGACAGGGGTTTTCGAAAAACTGTTTTTT.

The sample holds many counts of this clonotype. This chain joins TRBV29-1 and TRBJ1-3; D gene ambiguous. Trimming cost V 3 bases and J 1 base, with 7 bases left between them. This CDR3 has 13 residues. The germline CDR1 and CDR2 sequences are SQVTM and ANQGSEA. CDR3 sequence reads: CSVDPGSGNTIYF. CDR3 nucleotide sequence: TGCAGCGTTGACCCGGGATCTGGAAACACCATATATTTT.

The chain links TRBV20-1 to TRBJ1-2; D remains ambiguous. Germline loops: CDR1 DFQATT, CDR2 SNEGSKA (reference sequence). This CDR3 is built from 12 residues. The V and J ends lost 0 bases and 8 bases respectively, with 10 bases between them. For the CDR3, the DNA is TGCAGTGCTAGAGATCGGAAGGTGGGCTACACCTTC. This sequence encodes CSARDRKVGYTF.

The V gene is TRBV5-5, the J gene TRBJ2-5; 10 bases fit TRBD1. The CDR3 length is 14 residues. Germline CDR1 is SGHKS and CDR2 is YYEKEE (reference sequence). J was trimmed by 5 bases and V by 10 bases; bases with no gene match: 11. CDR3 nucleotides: TGTGCCTGCAATCCGGGGACAGGGGTTGAGACCCAGTACTTC. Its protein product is CACNPGTGVETQYF.